This T cell receptor (beta chain) was retrieved from a study of blood T cell repertoires in COVID-19. Assay: immunoSEQ multiplex PCR; the TCRdb copy retains only in-frame clones and omits some. Found here are 250,000 or so clones, around 86% of them singletons; the top ten hold roughly an eighth. Per the germline V gene, CDR1 is LNHDA and CDR2 is SQIVND (reference sequence). This CDR3 has 13 amino acids. Deletions cut 4 bases from V and 1 base from J, with 7 bases between. The chain has TRBV19 and TRBJ1-1, with D perhaps TRBD1 (5 bases). Sequencing used peripheral blood. The TCR was taken from a man older than 75 with acute or convalescent COVID-19. The CDR3 nucleotides read TGTGCCAGTAGTACAGGGTCGAACACTGAAGCTTTCTTT. Translation: CASSTGSNTEAFF.